The 21 T cell receptor beta chains below were found in one sample sequenced in a study of T cells in Graves' hyperthyroidism and ophthalmopathy. TCR beta CDR3 sequences were amplified from RNA transcripts. HTBI primers drove first-round RT-PCR of the TCR CDR3. TCRdb recomputed calls from the multiplex PCR reads with MiXCR, one row per CDR3 protein. The sample yields some 600,000 distinct CDR3 sequences, around 45% seen once. Sequences were obtained from peripheral blood or thyroid tissue (not recorded which). The receptors here all came from a woman in her late teens or twenties with Graves' hyperthyroidism.

V gene TRBV10-3 combines with J gene TRBJ2-5; the match to TRBD1 covers 7 bases. Germline CDR1 reads ENHRY; CDR2 reads SYGVKD. CDR3 length: 14 residues. Trimming took 2 bases from V and 4 from J; bases not matched to a gene: 4. CDR3 sequence: CAISERQGAETQYF. For the CDR3, the DNA is TGTGCCATCAGTGAGCGACAGGGAGCAGAGACCCAGTACTTC.

This clonotype was seen a few times. The rearrangement uses TRBV9 and TRBJ1-5; 10 bases are shared with TRBD1. V lost 7 bases and J lost 6; bases outside the gene matches: 7. CDR3 length: 14 amino acids. The V gene's germline CDR1 is SGDLS and CDR2 YYNGEE. The CDR3 region is CASLGQGICQPQHF. DNA of the CDR3: TGTGCCAGCTTGGGACAGGGGATCTGTCAGCCCCAGCATTTT.

This chain uses TRBV15 with TRBJ1-4; TRBD1 is a possible D gene (5 bases). The CDR3 sequence is 14 residues long. Germline CDR1 LNHNV, CDR2 YYDKDF (reference sequence). V lost 5 bases to trimming and J lost 8 bases, with 15 bases between them. The CDR3 DNA reads TGTGCCACCAGCCCCTTAGGGGAAGGGGAAAAACTGTTTTTT. Its protein is CATSPLGEGEKLFF. The full variable domain, completed using reference TRBV15 and TRBJ1-4, is DAMVIQNPRYQVTQFGKPVTLSCSQTLNHNVMYWYQQKSSQAPKLLFHYYDKDFNNEADTPDNFQSRRPNTSFCFLDIRSPGLGDTAMYLCATSPLGEGEKLFFGSGTQLSVL.

Only one count was recorded for this clonotype. The chain joins TRBV6-5 to TRBJ2-7; D is perhaps TRBD1 or TRBD2 (5 bases each). The CDR3 runs 15 residues. The V gene lost 4 bases and the J gene lost 1 base, with 14 bases spanning the gap. Per the germline V gene, CDR1 is MNHEY and CDR2 is SVGAGI. CDR3 sequence (DNA): TGTGCCAGCAGTTCGGGACGGTTCGGATCCTACGAGCAGTACTTC. It yields the protein CASSSGRFGSYEQYF.

This clonotype was picked up many times. V gene TRBV6-6 combines with J gene TRBJ1-2; perhaps TRBD1 as D (6 bases). Germline V gene sequence: CDR1 MNHNY, CDR2 SVGAGI (reference sequence). This CDR3 has 15 residues. V was clipped by 2 bases and J by 5 bases, with 15 bases between them. Here the CDR3 reads CASSYSMTGGYGYTF. CDR3 in DNA: TGTGCCAGCAGTTACAGCATGACAGGCGGTTATGGCTACACCTTC.

The CDR3: CASSLDGGRTEAFF. CDR3 nucleotides: TGCGCCAGCAGCTTGGATGGGGGCCGGACTGAAGCTTTCTTT. This chain joins TRBV5-1 and TRBJ1-1; possible D gene TRBD1, 6 bases. CDR3 size: 14 residues. V lost 0 bases and J 5 bases, leaving 11 bases between the germline ends. CDR1 and CDR2 (germline): SGHRS, YFSETQ.

The V and J genes are TRBV7-9 and TRBJ2-7; D is possibly TRBD2 (5 bases). CDR1 is SEHNR and CDR2 is FQNEAQ in the germline V gene (reference sequence). Trimming removed 5 bases at V and 5 bases at J, with 7 bases between. This CDR3 has 11 amino acids. In DNA form, the CDR3 reads TGTGCCAGCAGCCCGCGGGACGAGCAGTACTTC. This gives the protein CASSPRDEQYF.

The rearrangement links TRBV4-1 to TRBJ2-7; TRBD1 aligns across 7 bases. Germline loops: CDR1 MGHRA, CDR2 YSYEKL. The CDR3 consists of 17 residues. V trimming: 1 base; J trimming: 1 base; junction bases outside the gene matches: 10. For the CDR3, the DNA is TGCGCCAGCAGCCAAGCCTCCGGGACAGTTTTATCCTACGAGCAGTACTTC. This codes for CASSQASGTVLSYEQYF.

The chain employs TRBV5-1 and TRBJ2-2; no definite D call. The CDR3 totals 10 residues. The germline V gene encodes CDR1 SGHRS and CDR2 YFSETQ. The V and J ends lost 7 bases and 8 bases respectively, with 6 bases between them. The CDR3 spells CASGEGELFF. CDR3 nucleotides: TGCGCCAGCGGAGAGGGGGAGCTGTTTTTT.

Only a few counts were recorded for this clonotype. The V gene is TRBV7-2, the J gene TRBJ1-1; D gene unclear. The CDR3 runs to 11 residues. V lost 6 bases to trimming and J lost 8 bases, with 10 bases between them. Germline V gene sequence: CDR1 SGHTA, CDR2 FQGNSA. The CDR3 bases are TGTGCCAGCAGGGCATCAGGAGAAGCTTTCTTT. Amino acids: CASRASGEAFF.

The chain joins TRBV20-1 to TRBJ2-7, with 14 bases fitting TRBD2. J was trimmed by 5 bases and V by 3 bases; bases with no gene match: 9. The CDR3 is made up of 16 amino acids. The V gene's germline CDR1 is DFQATT and CDR2 SNEGSKA (reference sequence). The CDR3 DNA reads TGCAGTGCTAGGGGGACTAGCGGGAGAGTTTCGGACGAGCAGTACTTC. This encodes CSARGTSGRVSDEQYF.

The rearrangement joins TRBV5-4 to TRBJ1-5; 10 bases line up with TRBD1. CDR1 is SGHNT and CDR2 is YYREEE in the germline V gene (reference sequence). The CDR3 has 17 amino acids. V lost 3 bases and J lost 2; bases outside the gene matches: 8. The CDR3 is CASSSTPGTGGNQPQHF. CDR3 sequence (DNA): TGTGCCAGCAGCTCAACCCCCGGGACAGGGGGCAATCAGCCCCAGCATTTT.

Notes on this clonotype: A much bigger clone sits one base away, suggesting this may be a read error. The chain has TRBV10-2 and TRBJ1-5; D remains unclear. This CDR3 comprises 14 residues. Germline V CDR1 and CDR2: WSHSY, SAAADI. This chain's CDR3 is CASSLTRSSQPQHF. The CDR3 nucleotides are TGCGCCAGCAGCCTTACACGTAGCAGTCAGCCCCAGCATTTT.

This rearrangement joins TRBV7-6 to TRBJ1-1, with 7 bases fitting TRBD1. Per germline, CDR1 SGHVS and CDR2 FNYEAQ. With 1 base clipped from V and 6 bases from J, the junction kept 2 bases outside the gene matches. The CDR3 runs to 13 residues. The chain's CDR3 is CASSLDQGAEAFF. In nucleotides, the CDR3 is TGTGCCAGCAGCTTAGACCAGGGGGCTGAAGCTTTCTTT.

This clonotype was seen just once. The junction departs from the called germline gene at one end, perhaps through a read error. This rearrangement joins TRBV5-5 to TRBJ1-6, with D hard to call. CDR3 length equals 14 residues. The germline gives CDR1 SGHKS, CDR2 YYEKEE (reference sequence). CDR3 sequence (DNA): TGTGTCAGCAGCTTGGGCGTGGTGAATTCACCCCTCCACTTT. Its translation: CVSSLGVVNSPLHF.

This CDR3 reads CATSRGGTGLLDYTF. The CDR3 DNA is TGTGCCACCAGCAGAGGGGGAACAGGGCTCTTGGACTACACCTTC. This chain links TRBV15 with TRBJ1-2; TRBD1 might be the D (6 bases). Germline V lookup: CDR1 LNHNV, CDR2 YYDKDF (reference sequence). Between the trimmed V and J ends, which lost 1 base and 10 bases, there was a span of 19 bases. CDR3 length: 15 residues.

This clonotype was recorded many times. A much larger clone differs by one base, so this may be a read error. This sequence joins TRBV7-8 and TRBJ1-1, with D unclear. With 1 base removed from V and 1 base from J, the gap between germline ends came to 7 bases. This CDR3 region has 14 residues. Germline values: CDR1 SGHVS, CDR2 FQNEAQ. DNA for the CDR3: TGTGCCAGCAGCTTAGTTTTGGAGAACACTGAAGCTTTCTTT. This translates into CASSLVLENTEAFF.

The chain carries TRBV20-1 and TRBJ2-7; 12 nucleotides match TRBD2. Germline V lookup: CDR1 DFQATT, CDR2 SNEGSKA (reference sequence). This CDR3 comprises 14 residues. Here the CDR3 DNA reads TGCAGCCCTTGGACTAGCGGGAAATCCTACGAGCAGTACTTC. Translating it yields CSPWTSGKSYEQYF.

A remark on this clonotype: This may be a read error: a much more frequent sequence differs by one nucleotide. This chain connects TRBV2 to TRBJ2-2; a weak D match, TRBD1 (6 bases). Germline V gene lookup returns CDR1 SNHLY and CDR2 FYNNEI. CDR3 size: 13 residues. V lost 7 bases and J 1 base, leaving 7 bases between the germline ends. The CDR3 region has the DNA TGTGCCAGCATGACAGGGAACACCGGGGAGCTGTTTTTT. Translating it yields CASMTGNTGELFF. Looking up the rest from reference TRBV2 and TRBJ2-2 gives the full variable domain: EPEVTQTPSHQVTQMGQEVILRCVPISNHLYFYWYRQILGQKVEFLVSFYNNEISEKSEIFDDQFSVERPDGSNFTLKIRSTKLEDSAMYFCASMTGNTGELFFGEGSRLTVL.

V and J are TRBV24-1 and TRBJ2-5; D unresolved. V lost 3 bases and J 5 bases, leaving 15 bases between the germline ends. Germline V gene lookup returns CDR1 KGHDR and CDR2 SFDVKD. The CDR3 runs to 15 residues. The CDR3 here is CATSDPDNTGETQYF. CDR3 nucleotide sequence: TGTGCCACCAGTGATCCCGATAACACCGGGGAGACCCAGTACTTC.

V is TRBV25-1 and J is TRBJ1-4; unclear D gene. Looked up from germline, CDR1 is MGHDK and CDR2 is SYGVNS. With 4 bases removed from V and 0 bases from J, the gap between germline ends came to 12 bases. The CDR3 has 16 residues. The CDR3 coding sequence is TGTGCCAGCAGTGCTTATTCAGGCGCAACTAATGAAAAACTGTTTTTT. Amino acid sequence: CASSAYSGATNEKLFF.